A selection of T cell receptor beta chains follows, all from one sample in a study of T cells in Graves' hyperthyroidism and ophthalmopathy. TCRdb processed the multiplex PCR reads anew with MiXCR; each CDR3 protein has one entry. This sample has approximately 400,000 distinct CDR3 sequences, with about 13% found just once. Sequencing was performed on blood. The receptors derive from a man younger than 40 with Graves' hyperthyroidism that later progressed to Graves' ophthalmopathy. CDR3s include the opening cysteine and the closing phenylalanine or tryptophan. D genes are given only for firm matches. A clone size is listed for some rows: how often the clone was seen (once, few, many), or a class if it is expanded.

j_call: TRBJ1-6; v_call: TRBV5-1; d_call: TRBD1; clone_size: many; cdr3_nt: TGCGCCAGCAGCGACGGACAGGGTTCAAATTCACCCCTCCACTTT; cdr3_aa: CASSDGQGSNSPLHF
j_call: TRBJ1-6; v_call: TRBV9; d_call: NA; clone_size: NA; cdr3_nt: TGTGCCAGCAGCGTAGAGCCAGAACGCTCCTATAATTCACCCCTCCACTTT; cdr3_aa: CASSVEPERSYNSPLHF
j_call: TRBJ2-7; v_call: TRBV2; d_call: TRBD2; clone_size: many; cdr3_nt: TGTGCCAGCATTATGCAGCGGGGACCCTACGAGCAGTACTTC; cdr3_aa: CASIMQRGPYEQYF
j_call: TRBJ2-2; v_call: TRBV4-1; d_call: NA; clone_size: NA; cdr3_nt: TGCGCCAGCAGCCAAGAGGAGGGGAACACCGGGGAGCTGTTTTTT; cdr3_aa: CASSQEEGNTGELFF
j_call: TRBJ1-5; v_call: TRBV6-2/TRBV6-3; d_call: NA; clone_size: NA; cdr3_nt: TGTGCCAGCACGGGTAGGAATCAGCCCCAGCATTTT; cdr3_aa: CASTGRNQPQHF
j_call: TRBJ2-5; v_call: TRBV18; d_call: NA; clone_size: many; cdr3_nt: TGTGCCAGCTCACCAGGGACATTGGAGACCCAGTACTTC; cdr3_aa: CASSPGTLETQYF
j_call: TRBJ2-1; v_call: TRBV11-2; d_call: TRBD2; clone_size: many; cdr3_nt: TGTGCCAGCAGCTTCGTTAGCGGGGTCTACAATGAGCAGTTCTTC; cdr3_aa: CASSFVSGVYNEQFF
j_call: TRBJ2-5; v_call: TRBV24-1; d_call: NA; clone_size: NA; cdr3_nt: TGTGCCACCAGTGATCCTTCTATTGAGACCCAGTACTTC; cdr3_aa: CATSDPSIETQYF
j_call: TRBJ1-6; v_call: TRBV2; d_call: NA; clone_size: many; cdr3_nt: TGTGCCAGCAGTGAAGGCGCAGGAAAAAATTCACCCCTCCACTTT; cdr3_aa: CASSEGAGKNSPLHF
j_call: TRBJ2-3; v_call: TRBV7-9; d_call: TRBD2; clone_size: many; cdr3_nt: TGTGCCAGCAGCCGAAGCGGGGGCCAAAGCACAGATACGCAGTATTTT; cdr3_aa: CASSRSGGQSTDTQYF
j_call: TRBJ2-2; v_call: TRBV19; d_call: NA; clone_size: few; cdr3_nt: TGTGCCAGTAGTAAAGCCAGACAGGGAGGCACCGGGGAGCTGTTTTTT; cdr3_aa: CASSKARQGGTGELFF
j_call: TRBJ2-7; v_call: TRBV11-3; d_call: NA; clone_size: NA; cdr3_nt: TGTGCCAGCAGCCCGTCGGGGGGCGGCGAGCAGTACTTC; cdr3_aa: CASSPSGGGEQYF
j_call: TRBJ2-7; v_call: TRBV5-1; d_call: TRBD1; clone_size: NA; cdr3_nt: TGCGCCAGCAGCCTAAACCACCGGACAGGGGGCTCAACCTACGAGCAGTACTTC; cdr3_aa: CASSLNHRTGGSTYEQYF
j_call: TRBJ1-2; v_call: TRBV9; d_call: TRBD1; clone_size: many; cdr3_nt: TGTGCCAGCAGCGTGGGACAGGGGGCAAGCTATGGCTACACCTTC; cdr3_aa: CASSVGQGASYGYTF
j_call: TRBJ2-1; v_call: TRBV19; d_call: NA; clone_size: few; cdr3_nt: TGTGCCAGTAGTATAGATTTAGCGAGCTCCTACAATGAGCAGTTCTTC; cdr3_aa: CASSIDLASSYNEQFF
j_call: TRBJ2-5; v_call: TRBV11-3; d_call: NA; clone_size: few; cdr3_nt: TGTGCCAGCAGCTTAGGCCTCTGGGGCGAAGTACAAGAGACCCAGTACTTC; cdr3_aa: CASSLGLWGEVQETQYF
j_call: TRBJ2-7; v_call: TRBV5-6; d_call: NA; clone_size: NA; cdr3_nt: TGTGCCAGCAGTTCAGTTGGGACCGCTATCTACGAGCAGTACTTC; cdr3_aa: CASSSVGTAIYEQYF
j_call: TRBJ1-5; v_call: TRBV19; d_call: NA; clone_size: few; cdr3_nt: TGTGCCAGTAGTGAGGGCAGGGGAGGTGATCAGCCCCAGCATTTT; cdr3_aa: CASSEGRGGDQPQHF
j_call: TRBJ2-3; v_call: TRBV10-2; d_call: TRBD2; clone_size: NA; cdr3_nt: TGCGCCAGCAGTCCCGGACTAGAGGGAGATACGCAGTATTTT; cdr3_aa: CASSPGLEGDTQYF
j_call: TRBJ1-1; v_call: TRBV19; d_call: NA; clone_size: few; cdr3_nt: TGTGCCAGTACCCTAGGAGGAGGGTTCACTGAAGCTTTCTTT; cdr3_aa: CASTLGGGFTEAFF
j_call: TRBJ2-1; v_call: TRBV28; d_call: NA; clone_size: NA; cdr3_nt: TGTGCCAGCAGTTTAATAGGGACACTGTTCTTC; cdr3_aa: CASSLIGTLFF
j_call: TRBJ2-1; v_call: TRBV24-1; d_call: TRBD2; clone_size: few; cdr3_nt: TGTGCCACCAGTGATCCCACGAGGACTAGCGGGGTCTCCTACAATGAGCAGTTCTTC; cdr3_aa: CATSDPTRTSGVSYNEQFF
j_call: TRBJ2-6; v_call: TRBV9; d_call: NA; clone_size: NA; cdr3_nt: TGTGCCAGCAGCGTAGAACCCTCTGGGGCCAACGTCCTGACTTTC; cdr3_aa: CASSVEPSGANVLTF
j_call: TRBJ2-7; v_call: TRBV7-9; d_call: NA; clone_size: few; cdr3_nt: TGTGCCAGCAGCCCCCCCAGAACCTACGAGCAGTACTTC; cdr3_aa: CASSPPRTYEQYF
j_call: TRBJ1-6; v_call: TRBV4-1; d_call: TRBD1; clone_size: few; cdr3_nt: TGCGCCAGCAGCCAAGTGGGACAGGGTGATAATTCACCCCTCCACTTT; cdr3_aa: CASSQVGQGDNSPLHF
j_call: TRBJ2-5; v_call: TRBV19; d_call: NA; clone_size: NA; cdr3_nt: TGTGCCAGTAGGGCCAGACAACAACAAGAGACCCAGTACTTC; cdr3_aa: CASRARQQQETQYF
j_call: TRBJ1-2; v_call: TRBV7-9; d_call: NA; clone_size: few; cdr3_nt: TGTGCCAGCAGCTTAGGCACGAGGGGTCTAGGTGGCTACACCTTC; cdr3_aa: CASSLGTRGLGGYTF
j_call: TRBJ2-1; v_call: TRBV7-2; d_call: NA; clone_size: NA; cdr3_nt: TGTGCCAGCAGCCCGTTCCGGGGCCATTACAATGAGCAGTTCTTC; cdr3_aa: CASSPFRGHYNEQFF
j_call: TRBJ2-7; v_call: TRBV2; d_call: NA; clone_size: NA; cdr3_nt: TGTGCCAGCAGCGAGGACAGCGAGTACGAGCAGTACTTC; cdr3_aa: CASSEDSEYEQYF
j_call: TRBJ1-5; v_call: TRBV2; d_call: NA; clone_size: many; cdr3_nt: TGTGCCAGCAGTGAAGGACAATTCCAGCCCCAGCATTTT; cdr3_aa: CASSEGQFQPQHF
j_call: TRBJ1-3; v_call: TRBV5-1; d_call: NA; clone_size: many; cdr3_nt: TGCGCCAGCAGAGTCGGGACAAGTCGCGGAAACACCATATATTTT; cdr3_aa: CASRVGTSRGNTIYF
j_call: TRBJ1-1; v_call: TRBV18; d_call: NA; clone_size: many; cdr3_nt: TGTGCCAGCTCACCCTCGAAGGAAGGCCACACTGAAGCTTTCTTT; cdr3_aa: CASSPSKEGHTEAFF
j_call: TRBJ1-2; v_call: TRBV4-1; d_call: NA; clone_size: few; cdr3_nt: TGCGCCAGCAGCCAAGATACGAGGGGATGGTATGGCTACACCTTC; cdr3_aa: CASSQDTRGWYGYTF
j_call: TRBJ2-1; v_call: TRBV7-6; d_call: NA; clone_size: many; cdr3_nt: TGTGCCAGCAGGCCTAAGGCGTACGCCGGGGGACCCTACAATGAGCAGTTCTTC; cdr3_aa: CASRPKAYAGGPYNEQFF
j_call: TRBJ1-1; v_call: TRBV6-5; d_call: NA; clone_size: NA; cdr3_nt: TGTGCCAGCAGTTACTCCCCGCAGAGCACTGAAGCTTTCTTT; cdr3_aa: CASSYSPQSTEAFF
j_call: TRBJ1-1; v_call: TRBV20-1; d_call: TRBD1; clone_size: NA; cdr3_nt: TGCAGTGCGCTCCGGACAGGCACTGAAGCTTTCTTT; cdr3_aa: CSALRTGTEAFF
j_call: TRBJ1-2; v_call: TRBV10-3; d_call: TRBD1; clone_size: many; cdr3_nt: TGTGCCATCAGTGAACGAGACAGGGATGTTGGCTACACCTTC; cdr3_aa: CAISERDRDVGYTF
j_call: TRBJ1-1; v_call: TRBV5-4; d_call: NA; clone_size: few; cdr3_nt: TGTGCCAGCAGCCCTGTATATGGGAACACTGAAGCTTTCTTT; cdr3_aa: CASSPVYGNTEAFF
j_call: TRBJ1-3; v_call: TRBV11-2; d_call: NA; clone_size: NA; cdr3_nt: TGTGCCAGCAGCTTGGGGCCGGAGCCCTACTCTGGAAACACCATATATTTT; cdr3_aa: CASSLGPEPYSGNTIYF
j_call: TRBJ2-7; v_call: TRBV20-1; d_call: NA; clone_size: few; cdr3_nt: TGCAGTGCTAGAGATCTGAGGCAGAACTTATACGAGCAGTACTTC; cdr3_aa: CSARDLRQNLYEQYF
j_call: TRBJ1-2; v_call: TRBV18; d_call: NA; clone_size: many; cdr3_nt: TGTGCCAGCTCACCGGACATCTATGGCTACACCTTC; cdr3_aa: CASSPDIYGYTF
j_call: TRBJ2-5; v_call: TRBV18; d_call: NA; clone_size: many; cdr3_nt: TGTGCCAGCTCACCACCGCCAGGGAGGGAGACCCAGTACTTC; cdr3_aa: CASSPPPGRETQYF
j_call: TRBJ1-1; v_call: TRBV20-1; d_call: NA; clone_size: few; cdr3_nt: TGCAGTGCTAGTCACACCGGGGGAGGGAGGAGAGGAACTGAAGCTTTCTTT; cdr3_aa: CSASHTGGGRRGTEAFF
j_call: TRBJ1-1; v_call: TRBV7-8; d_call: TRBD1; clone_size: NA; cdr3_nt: TGTGCCAGCAGCTTAGACGGACAGGGTTGGACTGAAGCTTTCTTT; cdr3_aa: CASSLDGQGWTEAFF
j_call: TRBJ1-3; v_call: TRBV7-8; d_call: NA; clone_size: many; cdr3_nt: TGTGCCAGCAGCGACAAGATTTTCTCTGGAAACACCATATATTTT; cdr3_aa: CASSDKIFSGNTIYF
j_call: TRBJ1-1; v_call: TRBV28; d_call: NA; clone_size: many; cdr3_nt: TGTGCCAGCAGTTTATCGGGCAGGACAGCTTTCTTT; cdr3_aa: CASSLSGRTAFF
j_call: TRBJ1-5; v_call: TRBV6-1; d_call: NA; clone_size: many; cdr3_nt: TGTGCCAGCAGGCTGGTACGGAATAGCAATCAGCCCCAGCATTTT; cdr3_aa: CASRLVRNSNQPQHF
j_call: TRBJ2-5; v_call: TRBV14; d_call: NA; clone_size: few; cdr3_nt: TGTGCCAGCAGCCAGAGGAGGGCTGGAGAGACCCAGTACTTC; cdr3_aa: CASSQRRAGETQYF
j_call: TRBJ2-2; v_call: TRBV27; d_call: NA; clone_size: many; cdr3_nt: TGTGCCAGCAGTTTGGTCAGATACACCGGGGAGCTGTTTTTT; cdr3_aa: CASSLVRYTGELFF
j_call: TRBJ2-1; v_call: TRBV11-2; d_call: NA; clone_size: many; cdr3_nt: TGTGCCAGCAGCATCTCTTGGGGGGCCTCCTACAATGAGCAGTTCTTC; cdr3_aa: CASSISWGASYNEQFF
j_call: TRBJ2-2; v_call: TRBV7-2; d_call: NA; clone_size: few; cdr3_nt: TGTGCCAGCAGCTTAGGAGGGGCCCGGACCGGGGAGCTGTTTTTT; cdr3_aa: CASSLGGARTGELFF
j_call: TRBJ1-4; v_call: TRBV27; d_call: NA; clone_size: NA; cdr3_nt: TGTGCCAGCAGTTTTAAGGCAGGGCGGGGGGCACTGTTTTTT; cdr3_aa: CASSFKAGRGALFF
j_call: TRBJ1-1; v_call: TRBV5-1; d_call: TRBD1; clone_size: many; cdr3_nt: TGCGCCAGCAGCGGGGGTGGTGGAGGGGGCATTTCCACTGAAGCTTTCTTT; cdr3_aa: CASSGGGGGGISTEAFF
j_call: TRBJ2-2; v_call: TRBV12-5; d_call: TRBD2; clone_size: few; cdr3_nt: TGTGCTAGTGGTTTGTTAGCGGGGAACACCGGGGAGCTGTTTTTT; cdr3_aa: CASGLLAGNTGELFF